This T cell receptor (beta chain) was sequenced during a study of blood T cell repertoires in COVID-19. About the research overall: The cDNA or gDNA used as material had been derived from T cells, B-cell-depleted T cells, or PBMCs.

Some clones are missing from TCRdb's copy, which holds only in-frame ones; the method was immunoSEQ multiplex PCR. The sample includes about 270,000 clones, around 82% of them seen just once. CDR3 length: 13 residues. CDR1 and CDR2 from the germline V gene are MNHNS and SASEGT. V was pared by 6 bases and J by 3 bases, with 4 bases of the junction left unmatched. The sample comprised peripheral blood. This chain uses TRBV6-1 with TRBJ2-7; 8 nucleotides agree with TRBD1. This receptor was obtained from a human donor in a cohort sampled during active COVID-19. For the CDR3, the DNA is TGTGCCAGCAGGGGACAGGCGAACTACGAGCAGTACTTC. This encodes CASRGQANYEQYF.